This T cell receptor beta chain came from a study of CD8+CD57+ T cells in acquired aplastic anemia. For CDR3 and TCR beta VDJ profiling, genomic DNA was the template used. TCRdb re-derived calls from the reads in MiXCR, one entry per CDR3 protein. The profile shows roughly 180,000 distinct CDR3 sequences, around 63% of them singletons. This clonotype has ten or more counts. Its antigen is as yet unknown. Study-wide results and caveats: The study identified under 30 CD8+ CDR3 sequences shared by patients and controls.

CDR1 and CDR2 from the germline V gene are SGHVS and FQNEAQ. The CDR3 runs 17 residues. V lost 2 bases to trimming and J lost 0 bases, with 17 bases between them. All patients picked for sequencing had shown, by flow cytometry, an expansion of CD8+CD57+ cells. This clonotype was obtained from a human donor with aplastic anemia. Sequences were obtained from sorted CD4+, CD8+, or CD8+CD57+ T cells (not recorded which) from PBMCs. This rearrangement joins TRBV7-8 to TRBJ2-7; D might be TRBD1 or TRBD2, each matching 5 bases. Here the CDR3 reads CASSLLGSKGPSYEQYF. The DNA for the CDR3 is TGTGCCAGCAGCTTATTGGGGTCGAAGGGACCCTCCTACGAGCAGTACTTC. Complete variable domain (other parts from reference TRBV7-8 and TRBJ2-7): GAGVSQSPRYKVAKRGQDVALRCDPISGHVSLFWYQQALGQGPEFLTYFQNEAQLDKSGLPSDRFFAERPEGSVSTLKIQRTQQEDSAVYLCASSLLGSKGPSYEQYFGPGTRLTVT.